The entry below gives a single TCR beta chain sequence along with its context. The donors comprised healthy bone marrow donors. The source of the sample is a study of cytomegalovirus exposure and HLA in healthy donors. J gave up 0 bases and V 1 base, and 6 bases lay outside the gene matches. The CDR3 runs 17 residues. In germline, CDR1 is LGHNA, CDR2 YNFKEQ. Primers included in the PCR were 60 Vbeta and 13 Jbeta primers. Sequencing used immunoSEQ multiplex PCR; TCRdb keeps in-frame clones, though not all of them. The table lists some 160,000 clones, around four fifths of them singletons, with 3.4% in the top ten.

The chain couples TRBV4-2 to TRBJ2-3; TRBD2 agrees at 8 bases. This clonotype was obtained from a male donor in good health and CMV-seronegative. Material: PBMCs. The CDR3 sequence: CASSQAPLAGSTDTQYF. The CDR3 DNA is TGTGCCAGCAGCCAAGCCCCTTTAGCGGGGAGCACAGATACGCAGTATTTT.